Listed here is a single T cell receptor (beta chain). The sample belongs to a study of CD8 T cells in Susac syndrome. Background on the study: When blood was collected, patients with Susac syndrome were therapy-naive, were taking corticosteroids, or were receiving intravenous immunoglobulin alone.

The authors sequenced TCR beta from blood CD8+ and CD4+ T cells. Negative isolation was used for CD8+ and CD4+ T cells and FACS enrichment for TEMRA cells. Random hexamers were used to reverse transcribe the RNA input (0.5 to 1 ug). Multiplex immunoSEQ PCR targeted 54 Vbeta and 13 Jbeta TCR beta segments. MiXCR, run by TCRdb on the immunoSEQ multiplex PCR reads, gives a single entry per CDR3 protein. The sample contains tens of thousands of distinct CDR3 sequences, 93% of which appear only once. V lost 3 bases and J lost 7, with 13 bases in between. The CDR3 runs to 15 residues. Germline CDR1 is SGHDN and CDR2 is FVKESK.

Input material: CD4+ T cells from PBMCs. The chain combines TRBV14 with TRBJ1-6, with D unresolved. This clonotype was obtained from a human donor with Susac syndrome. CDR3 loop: CASSHRRIWNSPLHF. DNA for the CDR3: TGTGCCAGCAGCCATCGCCGAATCTGGAATTCACCCCTCCACTTT.